Below are 10 T cell receptor beta chains sequenced from a single sample in a study of control samples from healthy donors and cancer patients. The repertoire was sequenced with immunoSEQ multiplex PCR; TCRdb's copy has only in-frame clones and lacks some. The sample lists about 150,000 clones, just over 85% seen once, with roughly 1.7% in the top ten. What was sequenced was blood. All receptors come from a man aged 18 to 29 in good health.

The rearrangement links TRBV9 to TRBJ1-2; possibly TRBD1 for D (6 bases). This CDR3 region has 15 residues. V was pared by 4 bases and J by 1 base, with 14 bases between. Germline V lookup: CDR1 SGDLS, CDR2 YYNGEE. The CDR3 sequence is CASSHEGGRNYGYTF. The CDR3 region has the DNA TGTGCCAGCAGCCACGAGGGGGGTCGTAACTATGGCTACACCTTC.

J is TRBJ2-5 and V is TRBV11-2, with TRBD2 as a possible D gene (6 bases). The length of the CDR3 is 12 residues. Germline V gives CDR1 SGHAT, CDR2 FQNNGV. The ends were cut back, 8 bases at V and 3 bases at J, with 10 bases in the middle. For the CDR3, the DNA is TGTGCCAGCGGGGGGAATGAAGAGACCCAGTACTTC. Its translation: CASGGNEETQYF.

This clone was seen once. The CDR3: CASSIGQGTDTQYF. The CDR3 DNA sequence: TGTGCCAGTAGTATAGGGCAGGGCACAGATACGCAGTATTTT. The chain joins TRBV19 to TRBJ2-3; the D is unclear. The CDR3 consists of 14 residues. Germline CDR1 LNHDA, CDR2 SQIVND (reference sequence). V was clipped by 1 base and J by 1 base, with 6 bases between them. Using reference TRBV19 and TRBJ2-3 for the parts outside the CDR3, the full variable domain is DGGITQSPKYLFRKEGQNVTLSCEQNLNHDAMYWYRQDPGQGLRLIYYSQIVNDFQKGDIAEGYSVSREKKESFPLTVTSAQKNPTAFYLCASSIGQGTDTQYFGPGTRLTVL.

This clone was picked up a small number of times. V usage is TRBV5-8 and J usage is TRBJ1-6; D is undetermined. Trimming removed 7 bases from V and 5 bases from J, with 16 bases in between. The CDR3 covers 15 residues. CDR1 and CDR2 from the germline V gene are SGHTS and YDEGEE. This CDR3 reads CASSTFRGNNSPLHF. The CDR3 DNA reads as TGTGCCAGCTCCACTTTCCGAGGGAATAATTCACCCCTCCACTTT.

The J gene is TRBJ2-3, the V gene TRBV5-1, with a tentative D call TRBD2 (6 bases). CDR3 size: 16 residues. CDR1 SGHRS and CDR2 YFSETQ come from the germline V gene. Trimming removed 4 bases from V and 2 bases from J, with 17 bases in between. This CDR3 reads CASSPPDGGNTDTQYF. For the CDR3, the DNA is TGCGCCAGCAGCCCCCCTGACGGGGGAAACACAGATACGCAGTATTTT.

This clone was recorded a few times. This CDR3 is CASSVADSRSYEQYF. The CDR3 coding sequence is TGTGCCAGCAGTGTGGCGGACAGTCGCTCCTACGAGCAGTACTTC. This sequence joins TRBV25-1 and TRBJ2-7; the D gene is possibly TRBD1 (6 bases). V lost 4 bases to trimming and J lost 0 bases, with 13 bases between them. This CDR3 contains 15 residues. Germline loops: CDR1 MGHDK, CDR2 SYGVNS.

The count of this clone is one. The J gene is TRBJ1-1, the V gene TRBV23-1; no clear D gene. TRBV23-1 is assigned to the ORF class and has an uncertain function. V lost 1 base, J lost 1 base, and 19 bases lay in between. This CDR3 spans 18 amino acids. CDR3 DNA: TGCGCCAGCAGTCAATTGTCTACTCGGGCGATTCAGAACACTGAAGCTTTCTTT. This codes for CASSQLSTRAIQNTEAFF.

Only one count was recorded for this clone. This sequence joins TRBV7-2 and TRBJ1-2; 7 nucleotides match TRBD1. Germline-derived CDR1 and CDR2 are SGHTA and FQGNSA. Trimming took 1 base from V and 7 from J; bases not matched to a gene: 9. The CDR3 length is 15 residues. In DNA form, the CDR3 reads TGTGCCAGCAGCTTAGATGACAGGGTTTTCGGTGGCTACACCTTC. Residues: CASSLDDRVFGGYTF.

The CDR3 nucleotides read TGTGCCAGCAGGCGAGGAGGGCTTACGATTAACACTGAAGCTTTCTTT. Translation gives CASRRGGLTINTEAFF. The V call is TRBV7-2, the J call TRBJ1-1, with D uncertain. With 6 bases removed from V and 2 bases from J, the gap between germline ends came to 19 bases. Germline CDR1 and CDR2: SGHTA and FQGNSA. The CDR3 contains 16 residues.

This clone has only one observation. Mismatch with germline at one junction end may stem from a read error. V is TRBV27 and J is TRBJ2-1; D remains unclear. The germline V gene has CDR1 MNHEY and CDR2 SMNVEV (reference sequence). The length of the CDR3 is 10 residues. The CDR3 region is CASSFPQLVF. The DNA for the CDR3 is TGTGCCAGCAGTTTCCCCCAGCTTGTCTTC.